This TCR beta chain was sequenced during a study of Ad26.COV2.S vaccination and SARS-CoV-2 variants. Study context: Ad26.COV2.S given intramuscularly, once or twice 56 days apart. Overall study results and limits: Comparability of non-spike TCR breadth was observed across vaccine and placebo recipients.

A remark on this clone: Its antigen is unidentified.

Profiling relied on immunoSEQ multiplex PCR, and the TCRdb table lists in-frame clones only, not all of them. This table holds 200,000 to 300,000 clones, 88% found once. Noted treatment: about 20 received Ad26.COV2.S at low or high dose, single or two shots; several received placebo; per-sample allocation not given. The investigators took samples on day 63 after the first vaccine or placebo injection. Expression of Wuhan-strain SARS-CoV-2 spike came from the Ad26 vector that formed the vaccine. Germline V gene lookup returns CDR1 MDHEN and CDR2 SYDVKM. This CDR3 contains 15 residues. V trimming: 3 bases; J trimming: 7 bases; junction bases outside the gene matches: 8.

This specimen was peripheral blood, taken in a trial of Ad26.COV2.S vaccine versus placebo. The chain has TRBV28 and TRBJ2-2; 7 positions agree with TRBD2. The receptor's source is a person aged 18-65 years who received the Ad26.COV2.S COVID-19 vaccine or a placebo. In DNA form, the CDR3 reads TGTGCCAGCAGTTTTGACGGGAGGAGGGGCGGGGAGCTGTTTTTT. It codes for CASSFDGRRGGELFF. The entire variable domain, with the rest obtained from reference TRBV28 and TRBJ2-2, is as follows: DVKVTQSSRYLVKRTGEKVFLECVQDMDHENMFWYRQDPGLGLRLIYFSYDVKMKEKGDIPEGYSVSREKKERFSLILESASTNQTSMYLCASSFDGRRGGELFFGEGSRLTVL.